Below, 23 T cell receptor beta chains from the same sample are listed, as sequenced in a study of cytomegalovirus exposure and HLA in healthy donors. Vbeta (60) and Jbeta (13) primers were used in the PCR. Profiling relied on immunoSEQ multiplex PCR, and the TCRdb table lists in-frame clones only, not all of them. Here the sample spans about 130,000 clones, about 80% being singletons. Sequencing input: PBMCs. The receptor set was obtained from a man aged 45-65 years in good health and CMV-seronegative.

CDR3 in amino acids: CASSRDRGDQETQYF. CDR3 sequence (DNA): TGTGCCAGCAGTCGGGACAGGGGGGACCAAGAGACCCAGTACTTC. The chain recombines TRBV2 with TRBJ2-5, with 11 bases matching TRBD1. From germline, CDR1 is SNHLY and CDR2 FYNNEI. The J segment lost 0 bases and the V segment lost 5 bases, leaving 2 bases of the junction unmatched. The CDR3 length is 15 residues. Combining the CDR3 with reference TRBV2 and TRBJ2-5 gives the whole variable domain EPEVTQTPSHQVTQMGQEVILRCVPISNHLYFYWYRQILGQKVEFLVSFYNNEISEKSEIFDDQFSVERPDGSNFTLKIRSTKLEDSAMYFCASSRDRGDQETQYFGPGTRLLVL.

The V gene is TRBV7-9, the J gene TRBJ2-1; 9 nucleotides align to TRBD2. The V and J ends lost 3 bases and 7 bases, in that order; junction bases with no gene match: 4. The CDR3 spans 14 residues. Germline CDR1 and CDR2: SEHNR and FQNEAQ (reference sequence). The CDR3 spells CASSLTSGSNEQFF. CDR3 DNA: TGTGCCAGCAGCTTGACTAGCGGAAGTAATGAGCAGTTCTTC.

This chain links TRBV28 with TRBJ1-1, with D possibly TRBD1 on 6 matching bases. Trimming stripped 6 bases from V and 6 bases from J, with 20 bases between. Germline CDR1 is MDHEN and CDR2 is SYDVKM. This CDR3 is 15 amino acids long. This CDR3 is CASSRTARVKAEAFF. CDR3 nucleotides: TGTGCCAGCAGCCGGACAGCTCGGGTTAAAGCTGAAGCTTTCTTT.

The CDR3 here is CASSDGAAGGTEAFF. DNA of the CDR3: TGCGCCAGCAGTGATGGGGCAGCCGGGGGGACTGAAGCTTTCTTT. The chain joins TRBV10-2 to TRBJ1-1; tentatively, D is TRBD1 (5 bases). Germline lookup yields CDR1 WSHSY and CDR2 SAAADI. This CDR3 is 15 amino acids long. V gave up 3 bases and J gave up 5 bases, with 16 bases separating them.

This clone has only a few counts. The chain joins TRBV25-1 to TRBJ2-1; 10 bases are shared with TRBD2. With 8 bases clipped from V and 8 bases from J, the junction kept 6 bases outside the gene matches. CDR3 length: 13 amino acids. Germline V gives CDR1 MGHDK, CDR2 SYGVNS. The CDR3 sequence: CASSSLAGDEQFF. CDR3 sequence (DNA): TGTGCCAGCTCCAGCCTAGCGGGAGATGAGCAGTTCTTC.

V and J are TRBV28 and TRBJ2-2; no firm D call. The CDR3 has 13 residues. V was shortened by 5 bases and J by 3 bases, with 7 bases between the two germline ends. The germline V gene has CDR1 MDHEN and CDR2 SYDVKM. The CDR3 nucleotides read TGTGCCAGCAGTCCAATAGACACCGGGGAGCTGTTTTTT. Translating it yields CASSPIDTGELFF.

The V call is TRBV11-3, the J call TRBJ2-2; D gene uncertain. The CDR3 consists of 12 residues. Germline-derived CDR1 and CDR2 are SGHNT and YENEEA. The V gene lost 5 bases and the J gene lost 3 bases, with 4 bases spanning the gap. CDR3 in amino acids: CASSLYTGELFF. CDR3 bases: TGTGCCAGCAGCCTTTACACCGGGGAGCTGTTTTTT.

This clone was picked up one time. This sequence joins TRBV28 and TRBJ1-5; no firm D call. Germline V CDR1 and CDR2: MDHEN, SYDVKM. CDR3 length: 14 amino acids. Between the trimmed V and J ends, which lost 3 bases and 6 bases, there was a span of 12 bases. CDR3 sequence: CASSFHSPGQPQHF. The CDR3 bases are TGTGCCAGCAGTTTCCACTCTCCGGGTCAGCCCCAGCATTTT. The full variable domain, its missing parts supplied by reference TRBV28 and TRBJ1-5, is DVKVTQSSRYLVKRTGEKVFLECVQDMDHENMFWYRQDPGLGLRLIYFSYDVKMKEKGDIPEGYSVSREKKERFSLILESASTNQTSMYLCASSFHSPGQPQHFGDGTRLSIL.

Here the CDR3 DNA reads TGTGCCACTACCTCCTACGGACAGGGGAATGAAAAACTGTTTTTT. It codes for CATTSYGQGNEKLFF. This chain uses TRBV28 with TRBJ1-4; 9 bases align to TRBD1. Germline CDR1 is MDHEN and CDR2 is SYDVKM. The junction had 11 bases not matched to a gene; V was cut back by 10 bases and J by 5 bases. This CDR3 has 15 residues.

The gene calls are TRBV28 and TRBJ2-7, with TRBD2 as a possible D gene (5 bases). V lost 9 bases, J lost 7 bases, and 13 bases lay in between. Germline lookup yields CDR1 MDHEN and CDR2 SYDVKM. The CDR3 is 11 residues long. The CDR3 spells CASVGSGEQYF. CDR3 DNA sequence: TGTGCCAGTGTAGGATCGGGAGAGCAGTACTTC. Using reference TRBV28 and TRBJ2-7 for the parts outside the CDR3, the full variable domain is DVKVTQSSRYLVKRTGEKVFLECVQDMDHENMFWYRQDPGLGLRLIYFSYDVKMKEKGDIPEGYSVSREKKERFSLILESASTNQTSMYLCASVGSGEQYFGPGTRLTVT.

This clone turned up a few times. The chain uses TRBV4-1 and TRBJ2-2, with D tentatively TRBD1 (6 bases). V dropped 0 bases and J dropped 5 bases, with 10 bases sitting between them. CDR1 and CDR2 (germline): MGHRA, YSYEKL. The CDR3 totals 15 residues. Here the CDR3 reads CASSQEEQGTGELFF. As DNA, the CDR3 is TGCGCCAGCAGCCAAGAGGAGCAGGGGACCGGGGAGCTGTTTTTT.

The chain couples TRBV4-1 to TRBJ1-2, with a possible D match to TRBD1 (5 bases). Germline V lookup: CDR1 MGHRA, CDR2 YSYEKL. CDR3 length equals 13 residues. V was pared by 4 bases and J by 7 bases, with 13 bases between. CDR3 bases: TGCGCCAGCAGCCCCCCTTGGGGCCCTGGCTACACCTTC. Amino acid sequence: CASSPPWGPGYTF.

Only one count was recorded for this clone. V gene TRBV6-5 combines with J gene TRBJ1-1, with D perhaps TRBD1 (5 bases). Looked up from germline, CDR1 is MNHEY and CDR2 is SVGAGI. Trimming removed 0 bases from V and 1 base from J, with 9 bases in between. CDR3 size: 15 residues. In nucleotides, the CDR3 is TGTGCCAGCAGTTACTCACCTACAGGGAACACTGAAGCTTTCTTT. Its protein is CASSYSPTGNTEAFF.

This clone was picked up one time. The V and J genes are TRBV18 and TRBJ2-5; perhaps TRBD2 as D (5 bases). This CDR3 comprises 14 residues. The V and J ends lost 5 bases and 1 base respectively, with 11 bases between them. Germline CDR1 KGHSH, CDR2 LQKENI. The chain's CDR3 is CASSSASSQETQYF. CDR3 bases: TGTGCCAGCTCATCGGCTAGCAGCCAAGAGACCCAGTACTTC.

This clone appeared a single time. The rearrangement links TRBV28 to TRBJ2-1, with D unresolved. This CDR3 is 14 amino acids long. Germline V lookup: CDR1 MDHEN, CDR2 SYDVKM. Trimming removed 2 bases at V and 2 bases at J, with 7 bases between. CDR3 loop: CASSLTVAYNEQFF. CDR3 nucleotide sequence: TGTGCCAGCAGTTTAACGGTCGCCTACAATGAGCAGTTCTTC.

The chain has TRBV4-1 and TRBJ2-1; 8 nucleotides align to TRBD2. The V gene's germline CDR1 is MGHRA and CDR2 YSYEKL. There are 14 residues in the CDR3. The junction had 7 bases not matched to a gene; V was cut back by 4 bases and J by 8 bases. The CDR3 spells CASSPASGWDEQFF. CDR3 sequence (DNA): TGCGCCAGCAGCCCCGCTAGCGGGTGGGATGAGCAGTTCTTC.

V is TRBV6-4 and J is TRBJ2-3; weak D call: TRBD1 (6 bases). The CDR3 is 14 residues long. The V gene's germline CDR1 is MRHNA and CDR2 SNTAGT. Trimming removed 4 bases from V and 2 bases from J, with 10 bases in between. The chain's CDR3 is CASSVQGDTDTQYF. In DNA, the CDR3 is TGTGCCAGCAGTGTACAGGGCGACACAGATACGCAGTATTTT.

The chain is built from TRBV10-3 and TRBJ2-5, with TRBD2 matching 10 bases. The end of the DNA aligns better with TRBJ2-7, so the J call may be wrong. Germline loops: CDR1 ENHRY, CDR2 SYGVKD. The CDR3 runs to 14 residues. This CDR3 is CAISETTSGYEQYF. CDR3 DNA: TGTGCCATCAGTGAAACGACTAGCGGGTACGAGCAGTACTTC.

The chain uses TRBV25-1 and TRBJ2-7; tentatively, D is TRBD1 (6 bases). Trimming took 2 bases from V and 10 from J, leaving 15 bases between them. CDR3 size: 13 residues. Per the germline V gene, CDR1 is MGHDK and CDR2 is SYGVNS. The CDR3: CASSEMVGAEQYF. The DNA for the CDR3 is TGTGCCAGCAGTGAAATGGTGGGGGCGGAACAGTACTTC.

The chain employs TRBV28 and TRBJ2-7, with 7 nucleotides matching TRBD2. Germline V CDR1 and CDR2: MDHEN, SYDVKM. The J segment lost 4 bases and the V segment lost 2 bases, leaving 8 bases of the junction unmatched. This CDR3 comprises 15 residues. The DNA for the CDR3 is TGTGCCAGCAGTTTAGGGGGGAGGGTGAGGTACGAGCAGTACTTC. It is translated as CASSLGGRVRYEQYF.

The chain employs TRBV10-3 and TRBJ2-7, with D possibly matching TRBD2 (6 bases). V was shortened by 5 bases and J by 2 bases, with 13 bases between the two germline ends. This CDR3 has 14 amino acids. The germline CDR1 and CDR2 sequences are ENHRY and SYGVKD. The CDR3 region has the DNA TGTGCCATCAGTAGTCATAGCGGACCCTACGAGCAGTACTTC. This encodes CAISSHSGPYEQYF.

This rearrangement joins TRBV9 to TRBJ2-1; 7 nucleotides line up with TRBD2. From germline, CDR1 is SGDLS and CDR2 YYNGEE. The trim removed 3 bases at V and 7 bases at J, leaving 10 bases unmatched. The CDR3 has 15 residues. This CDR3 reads CASSEPQGLGNEQFF. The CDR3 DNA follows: TGTGCCAGCAGCGAGCCCCAAGGACTAGGAAATGAGCAGTTCTTC.

The DNA for the CDR3 is TGTGCCAGCTCACCAAATTGGACTAGCGGTTCTAAAAGGTGGTCCTACGAGCAGTACTTC. It codes for CASSPNWTSGSKRWSYEQYF. The V gene is TRBV18, the J gene TRBJ2-7; 10 bases fit TRBD2. The V and J ends lost 2 bases and 1 base, in that order; junction bases with no gene match: 17. The CDR3 contains 20 residues. Germline V gene data show CDR1 as KGHSH and CDR2 as LQKENI.